The sequence of this T cell receptor beta chain was determined in a study of T cells after posttransplantation cyclophosphamide. General study findings and limits: TRB clonality was highly associated with recipient CMV seropositivity and reactivation. Tissue-infiltrating T cells from skin or gut overlapped little with blood T cells.

This clone was recorded many times. Its specificity is not known. Trimming pared 6 bases from V and 9 bases from J, leaving 15 bases between. The CDR3 runs to 13 residues. A marrow graft followed busulfan-fludarabine conditioning, with cyclophosphamide on days +3 and +4. Profiled with immunoSEQ multiplex PCR; TCRdb holds only in-frame clones, not every one. The profile covers roughly 7,400 clones, none occurring a single time. The rearrangement joins TRBV12-3 or TRBV12-4 to TRBJ2-4; D not resolved. The sample consisted of PBMCs, taken after allogeneic stem cell transplant with posttransplant cyclophosphamide. This receptor was taken from a female patient in her forties or fifties who received an allogeneic stem cell transplant from a related donor, was CMV-positive, and had no GVHD. T cells may partly derive from the graft donor. This chain's CDR3 is CASSQLVVGIQYF. CDR3 DNA: TGTGCCAGCAGCCAATTGGTTGTCGGCATTCAGTACTTC.